The 28 T cell receptor beta chains listed next were all sequenced from one sample in a study of beta chain features in type 1 diabetes. Study-wide points: TCRB CDR3s were moderately but significantly shorter in Type 1 diabetes patients in all four CD4+ subsets.

Since all of the isolated RNA was reverse transcribed, expressed TCRB transcripts were what got sequenced. The assay was immunoSEQ multiplex PCR, and TCRdb's table has in-frame clones only and misses some. The table has roughly 280,000 clones, 24% seen once; the top ten hold over 0.01%. No antigen has been assigned to these receptors. Input material: naive CD4+ T cells from blood. Source of these receptors: a woman younger than 45 with type 1 diabetes.

This clone was detected only a few times. The rearrangement links TRBV4-1 to TRBJ2-1; 10 nucleotides match TRBD1. This CDR3 contains 15 residues. CDR1 MGHRA and CDR2 YSYEKL come from the germline V gene. Trimming took 5 bases from V and 7 from J; bases not matched to a gene: 8. CDR3 bases: TGCGCCAGCAGCTACCCGGGACAGGGGAAGAATGAGCAGTTCTTC. Translating it yields CASSYPGQGKNEQFF.

The rearrangement joins TRBV28 to TRBJ1-1; weak D call: TRBD1 (6 bases). The CDR3 sequence is 14 residues long. Germline V gene lookup returns CDR1 MDHEN and CDR2 SYDVKM. The germline V and J ends were trimmed by 7 bases and 2 bases, with 14 bases remaining between them. CDR3: CASKSGTPNTEAFF. As DNA, the CDR3 is TGTGCCAGCAAATCCGGGACACCTAACACTGAAGCTTTCTTT.

The chain uses TRBV4-1 and TRBJ2-5; D not certain. Germline V gene sequence: CDR1 MGHRA, CDR2 YSYEKL. Trimming shortened V by 3 bases and J by 2 bases, and 4 bases separated the two germline ends. This CDR3 is built from 12 residues. CDR3 DNA sequence: TGCGCCAGCAGCCAGCAGCAAGAGACCCAGTACTTC. It is translated as CASSQQQETQYF.

With regard to this clone: The sample has other DNA sequences that encode this CDR3 too. The genes are TRBV18 and TRBJ1-1; D is undetermined. The length of the CDR3 is 14 residues. Germline loops: CDR1 KGHSH, CDR2 LQKENI. Trimming pared 0 bases from V and 0 bases from J, leaving 5 bases between. Here the CDR3 DNA reads TGTGCCAGCTCACCACCTACGGTGAACACTGAAGCTTTCTTT. Encoded protein: CASSPPTVNTEAFF. Together with reference TRBV18 and TRBJ1-1, the CDR3 gives the full variable domain: NAGVMQNPRHLVRRRGQEARLRCSPMKGHSHVYWYRQLPEEGLKFMVYLQKENIIDESGMPKERFSAEFPKEGPSILRIQQVVRGDSAAYFCASSPPTVNTEAFFGQGTRLTVV.

This chain uses TRBV30 with TRBJ2-1; 14 nucleotides line up with TRBD2. This CDR3 contains 18 residues. Germline CDR1 GTSNPN, CDR2 SVGIG (reference sequence). Germline trimming cut 0 bases from V and 9 bases from J; bases unmatched to any gene: 13. The CDR3 protein is CAWSVPRGLAGGRREQFF. The CDR3 DNA sequence: TGTGCCTGGAGTGTACCACGAGGACTAGCGGGAGGAAGACGTGAGCAGTTCTTC.

The chain links TRBV4-2 to TRBJ2-1; 7 nucleotides match TRBD2. The junction had 6 bases not matched to a gene; V was cut back by 0 bases and J by 7 bases. CDR3 length: 15 residues. Germline V gene data show CDR1 as LGHNA and CDR2 as YNFKEQ. CDR3 in DNA: TGTGCCAGCAGCCAAGATTGGAACGGGGGGAATGAGCAGTTCTTC. As protein: CASSQDWNGGNEQFF.

This clone was seen a handful of times. The chain couples TRBV5-4 to TRBJ2-7; a weak D match, TRBD1 (6 bases). V was trimmed by 0 bases and J by 6 bases, leaving 7 bases between them. Germline lookup yields CDR1 SGHNT and CDR2 YYREEE (reference sequence). The CDR3 totals 12 residues. The CDR3, as DNA: TGTGCCAGCAGCTTGGTAGGGGGCGAGCAGTACTTC. Translating it yields CASSLVGGEQYF.

This clone has a handful of counts. V gene TRBV29-1 combines with J gene TRBJ1-1; D possibly corresponds to TRBD1 (5 bases). The length of the CDR3 is 17 residues. CDR1 is SQVTM, CDR2 ANQGSEA, per germline. Trimming removed 2 bases from V and 1 base from J, with 20 bases in between. The CDR3 region is CSVERGYGREKNTEAFF. CDR3 DNA sequence: TGCAGCGTTGAAAGGGGATATGGTAGGGAAAAGAACACTGAAGCTTTCTTT.

The chain recombines TRBV5-1 with TRBJ2-7; tentative D call: TRBD1 (6 bases). V was shortened by 0 bases and J by 3 bases, with 13 bases between the two germline ends. CDR3 length: 15 amino acids. Germline values: CDR1 SGHRS, CDR2 YFSETQ. The CDR3: CASSLGPDSLYEQYF. The CDR3 bases are TGCGCCAGCAGCTTGGGACCGGACAGCCTCTACGAGCAGTACTTC.

The chain joins TRBV18 to TRBJ2-7, with a possible D match to TRBD2 (5 bases). The CDR3 length is 14 residues. V gave up 2 bases and J gave up 6 bases, with 14 bases separating them. Germline assignment: CDR1 KGHSH and CDR2 LQKENI. As DNA, the CDR3 is TGTGCCAGCTCACCAGGGGAGCTATCCCCCGAGCAGTACTTC. This sequence encodes CASSPGELSPEQYF.

On this clone itself: The limits of the CDR3 on the DNA are not certain, so only TCRdb's listed CDR3 is given. This chain uses TRBV5-1 with TRBJ2-3; the DNA was not compared with TRBD1, the D call given in the table. 14 amino acids form the CDR3, both terminal residues included. CDR1 and CDR2 (germline): SGHRS, YFSETQ. CDR3 amino acids: CASSLEVGQGAEYF.

In its sample, this clone was seen a few times. The CDR3: CASSLGTGELFF. The CDR3 DNA reads as TGTGCCAGCAGTTTGGGGACTGGGGAGCTGTTTTTT. This chain joins TRBV28 and TRBJ2-2; D is perhaps TRBD2 (6 bases). This CDR3 is built from 12 residues. Germline CDR1 and CDR2: MDHEN and SYDVKM. Trimming removed 3 bases from V and 8 bases from J, with 7 bases in between.

This clone was seen more than once but under ten times. The chain carries TRBV9 and TRBJ2-5, with 7 nucleotides matching TRBD2. The CDR3 length is 16 residues. V gave up 0 bases and J gave up 4 bases; unmatched junction bases: 9. Germline V gene data show CDR1 as SGDLS and CDR2 as YYNGEE. The CDR3 sequence: CASSVGGGSYGETQYF. The CDR3 DNA reads TGTGCCAGCAGCGTAGGAGGCGGGAGTTACGGAGAGACCCAGTACTTC.

The CDR3 reads CASSAGTSGRTDTQYF. The CDR3 nucleotides read TGTGCCAGCAGTGCCGGGACTAGCGGACGCACAGATACGCAGTATTTT. The chain has TRBV6-6 and TRBJ2-3, with 11 nucleotides matching TRBD2. CDR1 MNHNY and CDR2 SVGAGI come from the germline V gene (reference sequence). This CDR3 has 16 residues. Unmatched junction bases numbered 5, after V lost 5 bases and J lost 1 base.

This clone showed up just a few times. V usage is TRBV10-3 and J usage is TRBJ1-1, with TRBD1 identical over 11 bases. The germline CDR1 and CDR2 sequences are ENHRY and SYGVKD. The junction had 8 bases not matched to a gene; V was cut back by 4 bases and J by 4 bases. The CDR3 has 16 amino acids. The CDR3 coding sequence is TGTGCCATCAGTGGACGGACAGGGGGCTACGGCACTGAAGCTTTCTTT. Its translation: CAISGRTGGYGTEAFF.

V and J are TRBV27 and TRBJ2-1; TRBD2 might be the D (6 bases). Germline assignment: CDR1 MNHEY and CDR2 SMNVEV (reference sequence). This CDR3 spans 16 amino acids. The germline V and J ends were trimmed by 5 bases and 5 bases, with 19 bases remaining between them. The CDR3 loop is CASSPFLVVADNEQFF. CDR3 in DNA: TGTGCCAGCAGTCCCTTCCTGGTGGTAGCGGACAATGAGCAGTTCTTC.

The chain links TRBV30 to TRBJ2-7; 9 bases align to TRBD1. This CDR3 has 14 residues. The ends lost 2 bases at V and 1 base at J; junction bases unmatched: 3. Germline-derived CDR1 and CDR2 are GTSNPN and SVGIG (reference sequence). CDR3 DNA: TGTGCCTGGAGTAGGGACAGGGCTTCCTACGAGCAGTACTTC. Protein sequence: CAWSRDRASYEQYF.

In its sample, this clone was seen a few times. Other DNA sequences in this specimen translate into the identical CDR3. This rearrangement joins TRBV7-9 to TRBJ2-2; TRBD1 agrees at 11 bases. CDR1 and CDR2 (germline): SEHNR, FQNEAQ (reference sequence). The CDR3 covers 15 residues. The J segment lost 4 bases and the V segment lost 5 bases, leaving 3 bases of the junction unmatched. Written as DNA, the CDR3 is TGTGCCAGCAGCCCTGGACAGGGGGCCACCGGGGAGCTGTTTTTT. Encoded protein: CASSPGQGATGELFF.

V gene TRBV4-1 combines with J gene TRBJ1-3; D possibly corresponds to TRBD1 (6 bases). Germline CDR1 reads MGHRA; CDR2 reads YSYEKL. The CDR3 sequence is 16 residues long. Trimming removed 4 bases from V and 4 bases from J, with 17 bases in between. Written as DNA, the CDR3 is TGCGCCAGCAGCCCCGTTGGCAGGGGACCAGGAAACACCATATATTTT. Translation: CASSPVGRGPGNTIYF.

The rearrangement joins TRBV4-1 to TRBJ2-7, with no clear D. Trimming pared 1 base from V and 6 bases from J, leaving 13 bases between. The CDR3 totals 14 residues. Germline V gene sequence: CDR1 MGHRA, CDR2 YSYEKL. In nucleotides, the CDR3 is TGCGCCAGCAGCCAAGGGATTTGGCGGTCCGAGCAGTACTTC. It translates to CASSQGIWRSEQYF.

The chain couples TRBV30 to TRBJ2-7, with 10 nucleotides matching TRBD1. The length of the CDR3 is 13 residues. Germline V CDR1 and CDR2: GTSNPN, SVGIG (reference sequence). Trimming at V came to 5 bases and at J to 5 bases, leaving 6 bases not matched to a gene. CDR3 loop: CAWATGGVDEQYF. The CDR3 coding sequence is TGTGCCTGGGCGACAGGGGGCGTCGACGAGCAGTACTTC. Complete variable domain (other parts from reference TRBV30 and TRBJ2-7): SQTIHQWPATLVQPVGSPLSLECTVEGTSNPNLYWYRQAAGRGLQLLFYSVGIGQISSEVPQNLSASRPQDRQFILSSKKLLLSDSGFYLCAWATGGVDEQYFGPGTRLTVT.

There are a few counts of this clone. The chain couples TRBV30 to TRBJ2-7; 10 nucleotides line up with TRBD2. Germline CDR1 and CDR2: GTSNPN and SVGIG (reference sequence). V shed 3 bases and J 7 bases; nucleotides not matched to a gene: 9. The CDR3 runs to 14 residues. The CDR3 sequence: CAWRPSGSKVEQYF. CDR3 DNA sequence: TGTGCCTGGAGGCCTAGCGGGAGTAAGGTAGAGCAGTACTTC.

This clone was recorded once. The same CDR3 arises from other DNA sequences in this sample as well. The V and J genes are TRBV2 and TRBJ2-3; 7 nucleotides align to TRBD2. The CDR3 totals 14 residues. CDR1 SNHLY and CDR2 FYNNEI come from the germline V gene. V was pared by 2 bases and J by 6 bases, with 5 bases of the junction left unmatched. The CDR3 DNA reads as TGTGCCAGCAGTGAAAGGACTAGTACTGATACGCAGTATTTT. Encoded protein: CASSERTSTDTQYF.

The chain combines TRBV30 with TRBJ2-3; possibly TRBD1 for D (6 bases). V was pared by 5 bases and J by 6 bases, with 21 bases between. The germline gives CDR1 GTSNPN, CDR2 SVGIG (reference sequence). This CDR3 contains 15 residues. CDR3 in amino acids: CAWAHRARFRDTQYF. CDR3 sequence (DNA): TGTGCCTGGGCACACAGGGCCAGGTTTCGCGATACGCAGTATTTT.

As DNA, the CDR3 is TGCAGCGTCGGTGACAGGCCCTACACCTTC. This codes for CSVGDRPYTF. The chain joins TRBV29-1 to TRBJ1-2, with D possibly being TRBD1 (6 bases). This CDR3 has 10 residues. The V and J ends lost 6 bases and 10 bases respectively, with 12 bases between them. CDR1 is SQVTM and CDR2 is ANQGSEA in the germline V gene. Full variable domain (remainder filled in from reference TRBV29-1 and TRBJ1-2): SAVISQKPSRDICQRGTSLTIQCQVDSQVTMMFWYRQQPGQSLTLIATANQGSEATYESGFVIDKFPISRPNLTFSTLTVSNMSPEDSSIYLCSVGDRPYTFGSGTRLTVV.

The chain has TRBV11-2 and TRBJ2-1, with 10 bases lining up with TRBD2. The CDR3 totals 14 residues. Germline CDR1 is SGHAT and CDR2 is FQNNGV. V trimming: 2 bases; J trimming: 9 bases; junction bases outside the gene matches: 4. CDR3 protein: CASSLLAGGSEQFF. For the CDR3, the DNA is TGTGCCAGCAGCTTATTAGCGGGAGGTAGTGAGCAGTTCTTC. The full variable domain, completed using reference TRBV11-2 and TRBJ2-1, is EAGVAQSPRYKIIEKRQSVAFWCNPISGHATLYWYQQILGQGPKLLIQFQNNGVVDDSQLPKDRFSAERLKGVDSTLKIQPAKLEDSAVYLCASSLLAGGSEQFFGPGTRLTVL.

This sequence joins TRBV9 and TRBJ1-5; D is unresolved. The germline V gene encodes CDR1 SGDLS and CDR2 YYNGEE. With 0 bases removed from V and 9 bases from J, the gap between germline ends came to 16 bases. CDR3 size: 15 residues. CDR3 amino acids: CASSVGTGQSGPQHF. In DNA, the CDR3 is TGTGCCAGCAGCGTAGGGACTGGGCAATCAGGGCCCCAGCATTTT. The entire variable domain, with the rest obtained from reference TRBV9 and TRBJ1-5, is as follows: DSGVTQTPKHLITATGQRVTLRCSPRSGDLSVYWYQQSLDQGLQFLIQYYNGEERAKGNILERFSAQQFPDLHSELNLSSLELGDSALYFCASSVGTGQSGPQHFGDGTRLSIL.

The V call is TRBV5-1, the J call TRBJ2-7, with 8 nucleotides matching TRBD2. Germline V CDR1 and CDR2: SGHRS, YFSETQ. With 2 bases clipped from V and 6 bases from J, the junction kept 7 bases outside the gene matches. There are 14 residues in the CDR3. The CDR3 bases are TGCGCCAGCAGCTTAAGCGGGAGCGTTCGCGAGCAGTACTTC. As protein: CASSLSGSVREQYF.